This paragraph reports one T cell receptor (beta chain). Its antigen is currently not known. Per-base qualities were not stored, and no clone one base away is much larger. From a lookup of the germline V gene, CDR1 and CDR2 are MGHRA and YSYEKL. The CDR3, from cysteine to phenylalanine, totals 16 residues. Of the read, only the CDR3 DNA is kept; its 48 bases are in frame from base 1. Deletion took 0 bases off V and 3 bases off J, with a span of 12 bases between the germline ends. Sorted unstimulated T cells, along with proliferating T cells recovered from mixed lymphocyte reactions, underwent TCRbeta CDR3 sequencing. Fresh whole blood from ten HLA-typed healthy donors was used as the source from which PBMCs were isolated. To map where alloreactive clones came from, CD4+ non-regulatory T cells in the unstimulated state were FACS-sorted. The library was prepared using the immunoSEQ multiplex PCR assay. The deep sequencing platform assayed around 10^5 TCR templates per sample. Genomic DNA extracted from sorted T cells was used for TCRbeta CDR3 sequencing. As for the authors' bioinformatics: The R programming language was used for clonal analysis of the TCRbeta CDR3 data. Unstimulated samples were compared with post-reaction CFSE-low samples to define alloreactive CD4+ and CD8+ clones. Alloreactive CD4+ clones were assigned to regulatory or non-regulatory origin by matching sequences to sorted unstimulated Treg and non-Treg repertoires. TCRdb obtained this table from immuneACCESS and retained in-frame rearrangements with V and J assigned. These tables miss some clones; where compared with another copy, unresolved V genes account for less than half of the shortfall, and the remainder is unexplained. That table is the source of V, J and clone size, and D and trimming were worked out from the DNA. This sample comprises about 100,000 clones, 85% to 95% of them detected only once. The top ten clones comprise about 1.5% of the sample.

The sample is drawn from a study of siplizumab effects on memory and regulatory T cells (dated by TCRdb to the late 2010s). Looking at the study overall: The study looked at the effect of siplizumab, an anti-CD2 antibody, on alloreactive T-cell subsets in allogeneic mixed lymphocyte reactions made from human PBMCs. General study outcomes and caveats: About 80-96% of proliferating CD4+ or CD8+ clones could not be given a naive or memory phenotype. Because sequences at frequencies below about 10^-5 were poorly captured, only a minor fraction of alloreactive clones could be mapped back to unstimulated subsets. Greater diversity appeared to be present in unstimulated naive T cells than in memory T cells, and a substantial contribution to the alloresponse seemed to be made by naive cells. The cumulative frequency of alloreactive sequences that could be traced back to unstimulated CD4+ memory T cells was significantly reduced by siplizumab. Whether proliferating Tregs from siplizumab cultures actually had suppressive function was not functionally confirmed. Among mappable alloreactive CD4+ clones, an average Treg-derived fraction of roughly 69% was observed with siplizumab, compared with approximately 26% in control reactions.

This sequence originates from a human donor in good health. The specimen sequenced was non-Treg CD4+ T cells sorted from blood. The sample's cell subset or site, from its label and the paper: FACS-sorted unstimulated CD4+ non-regulatory T cells. The V and J genes are TRBV4-1 and TRBJ1-5; perhaps TRBD1 is the D gene, with 5 bases matching. Here the CDR3 is given as CASSQEAGLNNQPQHF. The nucleotide sequence reads as follows: TGCGCCAGCAGCCAAGAAGCAGGGCTTAACAATCAGCCCCAGCATTTT.